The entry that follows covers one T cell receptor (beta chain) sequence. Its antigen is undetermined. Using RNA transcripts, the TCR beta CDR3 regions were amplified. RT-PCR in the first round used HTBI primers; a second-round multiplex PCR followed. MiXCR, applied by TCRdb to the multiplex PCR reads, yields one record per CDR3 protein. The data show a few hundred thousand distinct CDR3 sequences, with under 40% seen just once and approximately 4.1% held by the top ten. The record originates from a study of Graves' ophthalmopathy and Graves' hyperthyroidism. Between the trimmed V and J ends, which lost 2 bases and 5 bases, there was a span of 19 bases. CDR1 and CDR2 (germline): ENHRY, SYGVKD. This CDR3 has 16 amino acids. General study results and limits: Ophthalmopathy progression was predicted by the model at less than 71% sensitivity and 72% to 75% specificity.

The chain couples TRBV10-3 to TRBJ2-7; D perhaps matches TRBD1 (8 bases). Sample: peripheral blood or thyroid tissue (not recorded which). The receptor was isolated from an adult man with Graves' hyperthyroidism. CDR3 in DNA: TGTGCCATCAGTGAGCTGCGGGAGACAGGGGTCGACGAGCAGTACTTC. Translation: CAISELRETGVDEQYF.